This entry lists 24 T cell receptor beta chains sequenced from one sample in a study of T cell responses to AZD1222 COVID-19 vaccine. Measured with immunoSEQ multiplex PCR; TCRdb has only the in-frame clones, and not every one. This sample yields under 300,000 clones, of which 90% to 95% are seen a single time; around 0.6% belongs to the top ten. The source material was peripheral blood, sampled on day 0 of AZD1222 vaccination. These receptors all come from an adult in good health.

The V gene is TRBV20-1, the J gene TRBJ2-1; the D gene is possibly TRBD2 (6 bases). The V end was cut by 7 bases, the J end by 15 bases, with 19 bases between. This CDR3 is 11 amino acids long. Per the germline V gene, CDR1 is DFQATT and CDR2 is SNEGSKA (reference sequence). CDR3 coding DNA: TGCAGTGGGGGTCTGGGGGAGGTCGCGTTCTTC. The encoded protein is CSGGLGEVAFF.

The rearrangement uses TRBV7-9 and TRBJ2-7; D ambiguous. Deletions cut 4 bases from V and 3 bases from J, with 4 bases between. Germline loops: CDR1 SEHNR, CDR2 FQNEAQ (reference sequence). The CDR3 spans 11 residues. The CDR3 bases are TGTGCCAGCAGCTCGCTCTACGAGCAGTACTTC. This encodes CASSSLYEQYF.

The J gene is TRBJ1-5, the V gene TRBV19; 7 nucleotides match TRBD1. The CDR3 is 14 amino acids. Germline CDR1 and CDR2: LNHDA and SQIVND (reference sequence). V shed 6 bases and J 3 bases; nucleotides not matched to a gene: 5. The CDR3 nucleotides are TGTGCCAGTAGCCTGGGACAGATCAATCAGCCCCAGCATTTT. As protein: CASSLGQINQPQHF.

This clone was detected only once. Here the CDR3 reads CASSFRPLQGQMDGYTF. In nucleotides, the CDR3 is TGTGCCAGCAGCTTCCGCCCGTTGCAGGGCCAGATGGATGGCTACACCTTC. The rearrangement links TRBV5-6 to TRBJ1-2; D is possibly TRBD1 (5 bases). The length of the CDR3 is 17 residues. The germline V and J ends were trimmed by 2 bases and 6 bases, with 23 bases remaining between them. Germline V gene sequence: CDR1 SGHDT, CDR2 YYEEEE.

This chain links TRBV4-2 with TRBJ1-1, with D uncertain. CDR1 LGHNA and CDR2 YNFKEQ come from the germline V gene. The length of the CDR3 is 14 residues. The V end lost 1 base, the J end lost 3 bases, and 9 bases lay between the germline ends. The CDR3 coding sequence is TGTGCCAGCAGCCAAGGCGGTCCCGACACTGAAGCTTTCTTT. It codes for CASSQGGPDTEAFF.

The V gene is TRBV9, the J gene TRBJ1-4, with unresolved D. V was cut by 4 bases and J by 8 bases, with 15 bases left in between. CDR3 length: 14 residues. Germline V gene data show CDR1 as SGDLS and CDR2 as YYNGEE. CDR3 nucleotides: TGTGCCAGCAGCCCCAGGCCCTCGCAGGAAAAACTGTTTTTT. Protein sequence: CASSPRPSQEKLFF.

CDR3 sequence: CASSGESSYEQYF. The DNA for the CDR3 is TGCGCCAGCAGCGGGGAAAGCTCCTACGAGCAGTACTTC. This chain joins TRBV5-1 and TRBJ2-7; D call uncertain. V lost 4 bases and J lost 0, with 8 bases in between. CDR1 SGHRS and CDR2 YFSETQ come from the germline V gene. This CDR3 has 13 residues.

The CDR3 DNA reads as TGTGCCAGCGGGACAGCAGATACGCAGTATTTT. It encodes CASGTADTQYF. V usage is TRBV3-1 (or the pseudogene TRBV3-2) and J usage is TRBJ2-3; 7 bases line up with TRBD1. Per germline, CDR1 LGHDT and CDR2 YNNKEL (reference sequence). This CDR3 comprises 11 residues. V was clipped by 8 bases and J by 4 bases; unmatched bases: 0.

The chain employs TRBV11-2 and TRBJ2-5, with a possible D match to TRBD1 (5 bases). Germline V gene lookup returns CDR1 SGHAT and CDR2 FQNNGV. The CDR3 loop spans 13 amino acids. V lost 6 bases and J lost 5, with 13 bases in between. CDR3 DNA: TGTGCCAGCAGTCTATCCAGGGCTGAGACCCAGTACTTC. Encoded protein: CASSLSRAETQYF. Based on the CDR3 plus reference TRBV11-2 and TRBJ2-5, the full variable domain is EAGVAQSPRYKIIEKRQSVAFWCNPISGHATLYWYQQILGQGPKLLIQFQNNGVVDDSQLPKDRFSAERLKGVDSTLKIQPAKLEDSAVYLCASSLSRAETQYFGPGTRLLVL.

V and J are TRBV28 and TRBJ1-5, with D unclear. The V end was cut by 4 bases, the J end by 0 bases, with 10 bases between. The V gene's germline CDR1 is MDHEN and CDR2 SYDVKM. The CDR3 totals 15 residues. The CDR3 protein is CASSSPGYSNQPQHF. CDR3 bases: TGTGCCAGCAGTTCGCCGGGTTATAGCAATCAGCCCCAGCATTTT.

The chain links TRBV5-8 to TRBJ1-5; D perhaps matches TRBD1 (5 bases). Trimming pared 0 bases from V and 12 bases from J, leaving 19 bases between. The CDR3 has 15 residues. CDR1 and CDR2 (germline): SGHTS, YDEGEE. CDR3 in amino acids: CASSLAGHKSALQHF. DNA for the CDR3: TGTGCCAGCAGCTTGGCAGGGCACAAATCAGCCCTCCAGCATTTT. Full variable domain (outside the CDR3, taken from reference TRBV5-8 and TRBJ1-5): EAGVTQSPTHLIKTRGQQATLRCSPISGHTSVYWYQQALGLGLQFLLWYDEGEERNRGNFPPRFSGRQFPNYSSELNVNALELEDSALYLCASSLAGHKSALQHFGDGTRLSIL.

This clone was seen once. V is TRBV30 and J is TRBJ1-5; D is unclear. V lost 1 base and J lost 2, with 18 bases in between. This CDR3 is built from 17 residues. Germline loops: CDR1 GTSNPN, CDR2 SVGIG (reference sequence). The CDR3 here is CAWSASRWTYGNQPQHF. CDR3 sequence (DNA): TGTGCCTGGAGTGCGTCAAGGTGGACCTACGGCAATCAGCCCCAGCATTTT.

The chain has TRBV10-3 and TRBJ2-1, with 8 bases fitting TRBD2. This CDR3 is built from 15 residues. J lost 10 bases, V lost 0 bases, and 8 bases had no gene match. Looked up from germline, CDR1 is ENHRY and CDR2 is SYGVKD. The CDR3 nucleotides read TGTGCCATCAGTGAGTCGAACGGGAGGGTAGGGGAGCAGTTCTTC. Protein product: CAISESNGRVGEQFF.

The chain uses TRBV3-1 (or the pseudogene TRBV3-2) and TRBJ2-7, with 7 bases matching TRBD1. The CDR3 is 14 amino acids. Germline CDR1 is LGHDT and CDR2 is YNNKEL (reference sequence). V dropped 6 bases and J dropped 4; count of bases not matched to a gene: 9. CDR3 sequence: CASSQRTGWYEQYF. The CDR3 region has the DNA TGTGCCAGCAGTCAAAGGACAGGATGGTACGAGCAGTACTTC.

V usage is TRBV29-1 and J usage is TRBJ2-1; the match to TRBD2 covers 8 bases. V trimming: 1 base; J trimming: 13 bases; junction bases outside the gene matches: 9. The CDR3 spans 13 residues. Germline CDR1 SQVTM, CDR2 ANQGSEA. This CDR3 is CSVEGGSGAAQFF. CDR3 bases: TGCAGCGTTGAAGGGGGTAGCGGGGCGGCACAGTTCTTC.

The chain uses TRBV19 and TRBJ2-3, with TRBD2 as a possible D gene (5 bases). V was shortened by 7 bases and J by 14 bases, with 16 bases between the two germline ends. This CDR3 has 11 amino acids. The germline CDR1 and CDR2 sequences are LNHDA and SQIVND (reference sequence). Here the CDR3 reads CASTYGGPPYF. The CDR3 DNA sequence: TGTGCCAGTACGTATGGAGGCCCGCCGTATTTT.

The V and J genes are TRBV18 and TRBJ1-1, with D perhaps TRBD1 (5 bases). The length of the CDR3 is 13 residues. Germline CDR1 is KGHSH and CDR2 is LQKENI. Trimming took off 10 bases at V and 4 bases at J, with 16 bases between the two ends. CDR3 coding DNA: TGTGCCACCGGGGGGTATGAGGGCACTGAAGCTTTCTTT. This gives the protein CATGGYEGTEAFF.

The chain combines TRBV18 with TRBJ1-4; D may be TRBD1 (5 bases). V dropped 1 base and J dropped 8 bases, with 11 bases sitting between them. CDR1 KGHSH and CDR2 LQKENI come from the germline V gene. This CDR3 comprises 14 residues. DNA for the CDR3: TGTGCCAGCTCACCACGGGGGACCGGGGAAAAACTGTTTTTT. Translating gives CASSPRGTGEKLFF.

The chain recombines TRBV3-1 (or the pseudogene TRBV3-2) with TRBJ2-5; D not resolved. The V end lost 0 bases, the J end lost 2 bases, and 1 base lay between the germline ends. The length of the CDR3 is 12 residues. Germline assignment: CDR1 LGHDT and CDR2 YNNKEL (reference sequence). The CDR3, as DNA: TGTGCCAGCAGCCAAGAGCAAGAGACCCAGTACTTC. As protein: CASSQEQETQYF.

About this clone: This CDR3 is also generated by other DNA sequences in the sample. This chain connects TRBV7-3 to TRBJ1-1; D uncertain. The germline CDR1 and CDR2 sequences are SGHTA and FQGTGA. V lost 4 bases and J lost 1, with 7 bases in between. This CDR3 is built from 13 residues. CDR3 loop: CASSSGQNTEAFF. CDR3 nucleotides: TGTGCCAGCAGCTCCGGTCAGAACACTGAAGCTTTCTTT.

The rearrangement uses TRBV6-2 or TRBV6-3 and TRBJ2-7; D gene ambiguous. V lost 6 bases to trimming and J lost 5 bases, with 17 bases between them. Germline V CDR1 and CDR2: MNHEY, SVGEGT. The CDR3 sequence is 14 residues long. CDR3 nucleotides: TGTGCCAGCAGCCCTCCAATTATTAGGAACGAGCAGTACTTC. Protein sequence: CASSPPIIRNEQYF.

This chain uses TRBV2 with TRBJ2-7, with 8 bases identical to TRBD2. This CDR3 comprises 15 residues. Germline V gene data show CDR1 as SNHLY and CDR2 as FYNNEI. Unmatched junction bases numbered 12, after V lost 6 bases and J lost 5 bases. CDR3 sequence (DNA): TGTGCCAGCAGGCCTCTATCGGGGGGGCGTGACGAGCAGTACTTC. Protein sequence: CASRPLSGGRDEQYF.

CDR3 residues: CASSLYREGFSNEKLFF. CDR3 DNA sequence: TGTGCCAGCAGTTTATACAGGGAGGGGTTTTCTAATGAAAAACTGTTTTTT. The chain joins TRBV28 to TRBJ1-4, with D possibly matching TRBD1 (6 bases). Trimming removed 1 base from V and 3 bases from J, with 15 bases in between. This CDR3 spans 17 amino acids. CDR1 and CDR2 (germline): MDHEN, SYDVKM.

This rearrangement joins TRBV19 to TRBJ2-1; D ambiguous. The CDR3 covers 13 residues. With 5 bases removed from V and 2 bases from J, the gap between germline ends came to 7 bases. The germline V gene encodes CDR1 LNHDA and CDR2 SQIVND (reference sequence). This chain's CDR3 is CASSPDAYNEQFF. CDR3 nucleotides: TGTGCCAGTAGTCCCGATGCCTACAATGAGCAGTTCTTC.